This entry concerns a single T cell receptor (beta chain). Its antigen is as yet unknown. This sample is drawn from a study of T cell responses to AZD1222 COVID-19 vaccine. The study's findings and limits: The peak T cell response came first, and repertoires were sampled only after it. Among AZD1222 vaccinees, only five to seven were seropositive at baseline. Recipients of two AZD1222 doses showed rising Spike-specific TCR breadth and depth.

TCRdb keeps only in-frame clones here, not all; method: immunoSEQ multiplex PCR. This sample has 130,000 to 150,000 clones, with 90% to 95% found just once. This CDR3 comprises 15 residues. In germline, CDR1 is LGHDT, CDR2 YNNKEL (reference sequence). Trimming stripped 4 bases from V and 5 bases from J, with 16 bases between. The chain has TRBV3-1 (or the pseudogene TRBV3-2) and TRBJ2-3, with D possibly being TRBD1 (5 bases). The sequence derives from an adult in good health. The source material was peripheral blood, sampled on day 0 of MenACWY control vaccination. CDR3 nucleotide sequence: TGTGCCAGCAGCCTCCTTTGGGGCACGGAAGATACGCAGTATTTT. Encoded protein: CASSLLWGTEDTQYF.